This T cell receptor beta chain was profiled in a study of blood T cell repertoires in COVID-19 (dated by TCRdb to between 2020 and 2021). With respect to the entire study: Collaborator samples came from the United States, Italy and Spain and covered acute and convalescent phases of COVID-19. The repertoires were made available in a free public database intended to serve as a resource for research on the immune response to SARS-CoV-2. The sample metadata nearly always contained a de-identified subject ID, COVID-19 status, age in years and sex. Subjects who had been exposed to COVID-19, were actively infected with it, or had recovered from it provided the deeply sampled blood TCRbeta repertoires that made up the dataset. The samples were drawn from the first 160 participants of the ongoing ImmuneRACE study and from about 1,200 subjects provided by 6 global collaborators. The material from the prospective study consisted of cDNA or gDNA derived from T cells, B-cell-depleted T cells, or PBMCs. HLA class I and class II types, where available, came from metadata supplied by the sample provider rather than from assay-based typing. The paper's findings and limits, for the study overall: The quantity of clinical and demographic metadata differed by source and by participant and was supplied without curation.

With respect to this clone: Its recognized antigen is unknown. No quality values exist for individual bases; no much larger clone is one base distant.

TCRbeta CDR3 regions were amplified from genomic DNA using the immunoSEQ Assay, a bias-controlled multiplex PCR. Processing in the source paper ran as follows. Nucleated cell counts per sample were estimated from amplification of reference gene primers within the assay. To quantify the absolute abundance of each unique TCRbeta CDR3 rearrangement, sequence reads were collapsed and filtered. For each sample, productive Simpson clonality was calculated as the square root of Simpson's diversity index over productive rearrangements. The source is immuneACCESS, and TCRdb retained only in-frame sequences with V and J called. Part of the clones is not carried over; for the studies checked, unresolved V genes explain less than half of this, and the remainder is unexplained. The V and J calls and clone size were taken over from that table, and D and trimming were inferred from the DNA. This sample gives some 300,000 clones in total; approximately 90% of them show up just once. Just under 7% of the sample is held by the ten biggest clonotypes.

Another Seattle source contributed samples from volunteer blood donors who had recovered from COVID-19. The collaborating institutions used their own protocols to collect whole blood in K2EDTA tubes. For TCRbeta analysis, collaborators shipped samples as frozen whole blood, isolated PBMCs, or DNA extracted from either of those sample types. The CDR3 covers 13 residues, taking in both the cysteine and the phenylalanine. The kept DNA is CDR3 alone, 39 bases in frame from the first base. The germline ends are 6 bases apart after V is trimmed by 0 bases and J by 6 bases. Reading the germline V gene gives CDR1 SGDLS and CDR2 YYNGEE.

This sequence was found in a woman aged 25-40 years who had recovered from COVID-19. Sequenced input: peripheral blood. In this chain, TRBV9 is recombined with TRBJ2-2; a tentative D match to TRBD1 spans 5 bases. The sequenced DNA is TGTGCCAGCAGCGTAGTAGGGGCCGGGGAGCTGTTTTTT. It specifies CASSVVGAGELFF.